This T cell receptor (beta chain) was captured by sequencing in a study of cytomegalovirus exposure and HLA in healthy donors. General observations from the study: Analyzed later, most CMV-associated TCR beta chains appeared HLA-restricted. It was taken for granted in presence/absence analyses that sequencing depth across donors was roughly uniform.

Per germline, CDR1 MRHNA and CDR2 SNTAGT. The CDR3 runs to 14 residues. J was trimmed by 4 bases and V by 0 bases; bases with no gene match: 1. Remarks on this clone: Its antigen remains unidentified.

PCR used 60 Vbeta primers and 13 Jbeta primers. TCRdb keeps only in-frame clones here, not all; method: immunoSEQ multiplex PCR. Seen here are 120,000 or so clones, less than 10% observed once, and the top ten hold 6% to 7.5%. The chain uses TRBV6-4 and TRBJ2-3, with 7 bases that match TRBD1. What was sequenced was PBMCs. The receptor was isolated from a woman aged 40 to 49 in good health and CMV-seropositive. The CDR3 DNA is TGTGCCAGCAGTGACTCGCAGGGGGCAGATACGCAGTATTTT. Amino acids: CASSDSQGADTQYF.